This entry is about one TCR beta chain. This sample is drawn from a study of PD-L1 blockade in urothelial cancer. Looking at the study overall: Each participant's history included 0 to 3 prior chemotherapy regimens. Median T cell yield from blood was fewer than 150,000.

Assay: immunoSEQ multiplex PCR; the TCRdb copy retains only in-frame clones and omits some. The table records some 51,000 clones, 88% of them present only once. Germline CDR1 is SGHVS and CDR2 is FNYEAQ. The CDR3 loop spans 14 amino acids. V lost 2 bases to trimming and J lost 4 bases, with 11 bases between them. Time point described: peripheral blood 6 weeks after treatment start. Sample contribution per patient ranged from 1 to 8, covering pretreatment and on-treatment. This TCR was sampled from a man aged 60-69 years with urothelial cancer. V gene TRBV7-6 combines with J gene TRBJ1-2; tentative D call: TRBD1 (6 bases). The sample consisted of PBMCs, taken around atezolizumab (anti-PD-L1) treatment. The CDR3: CASSLYRVPYGYTF. Here the CDR3 DNA reads TGTGCCAGCAGCTTATACAGGGTTCCCTATGGCTACACCTTC. Looking up the rest from reference TRBV7-6 and TRBJ1-2 gives the full variable domain: GAGVSQSPRYKVTKRGQDVALRCDPISGHVSLYWYRQALGQGPEFLTYFNYEAQQDKSGLPNDRFSAERPEGSISTLTIQRTEQRDSAMYRCASSLYRVPYGYTFGSGTRLTVV.